This T cell receptor (beta chain) came from a study of blood T cells in healthy people across ages. CDR3 length: 14 amino acids. The germline V gene encodes CDR1 MGHRA and CDR2 YSYEKL. Primers used in a second PCR of roughly 7 to 12 cycles were a sample-barcoded 5' primer and a J-beta primer mix. TCRdb reanalysed the 5' RACE reads using MiXCR and keeps one entry per CDR3 protein. The data contain about 970,000 distinct CDR3 sequences, roughly 47% of them seen just once; the ten biggest clones take up 20% to 25%. PBMCs were isolated at a quantity of at least 7 million per sample. This clonotype was detected a few times.

The origin of this receptor is an older woman in good health. Sequencing was carried out using blood. The J gene is TRBJ2-7, the V gene TRBV4-1, with D perhaps matching TRBD2 (5 bases). The closer fit of TRBJ2-5 to the DNA end suggests the J call may be wrong. For the CDR3, the DNA is TGCGCCAGCAGCCAAGTCTGGAGGAAAGAGACCCAGTACTTC. It translates to CASSQVWRKETQYF.